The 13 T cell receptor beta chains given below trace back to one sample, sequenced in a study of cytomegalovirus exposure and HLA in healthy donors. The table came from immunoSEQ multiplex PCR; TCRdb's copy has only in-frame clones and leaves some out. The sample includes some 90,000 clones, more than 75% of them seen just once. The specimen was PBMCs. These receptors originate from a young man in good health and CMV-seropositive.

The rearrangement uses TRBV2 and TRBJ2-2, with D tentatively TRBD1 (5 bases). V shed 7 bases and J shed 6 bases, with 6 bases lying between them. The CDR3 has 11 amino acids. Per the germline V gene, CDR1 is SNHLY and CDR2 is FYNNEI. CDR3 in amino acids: CASTGSGELFF. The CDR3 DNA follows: TGTGCCAGCACAGGGTCCGGGGAGCTGTTTTTT.

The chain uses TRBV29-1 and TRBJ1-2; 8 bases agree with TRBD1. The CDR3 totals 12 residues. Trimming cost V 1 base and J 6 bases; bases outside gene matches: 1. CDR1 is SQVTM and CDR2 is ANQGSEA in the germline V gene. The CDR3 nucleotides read TGCAGCGTTGAAGGGACAGGGAATGGCTACACCTTC. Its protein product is CSVEGTGNGYTF. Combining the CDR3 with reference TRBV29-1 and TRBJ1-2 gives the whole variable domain SAVISQKPSRDICQRGTSLTIQCQVDSQVTMMFWYRQQPGQSLTLIATANQGSEATYESGFVIDKFPISRPNLTFSTLTVSNMSPEDSSIYLCSVEGTGNGYTFGSGTRLTVV.

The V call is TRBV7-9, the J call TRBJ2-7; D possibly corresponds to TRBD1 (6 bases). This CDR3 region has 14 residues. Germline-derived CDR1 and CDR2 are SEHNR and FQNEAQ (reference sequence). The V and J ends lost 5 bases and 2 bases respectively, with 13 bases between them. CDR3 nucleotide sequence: TGTGCCAGCAGCCCGGAGGACAGTCCCTACGAGCAGTACTTC. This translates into CASSPEDSPYEQYF.

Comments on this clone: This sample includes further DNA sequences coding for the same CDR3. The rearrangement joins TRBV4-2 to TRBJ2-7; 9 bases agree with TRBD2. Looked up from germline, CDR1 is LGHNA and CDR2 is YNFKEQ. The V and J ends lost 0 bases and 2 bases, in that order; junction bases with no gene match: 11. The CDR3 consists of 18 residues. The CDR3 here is CASSQDSSGRIMAYEQYF. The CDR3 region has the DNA TGTGCCAGCAGCCAAGATTCCAGCGGGAGGATTATGGCCTACGAGCAGTACTTC.

The CDR3 reads CASSGFGLASQETQYF. The CDR3, as DNA: TGTGCCAGCAGTGGATTTGGACTAGCGTCTCAAGAGACCCAGTACTTC. The genes are TRBV6-1 and TRBJ2-5; 9 positions match TRBD2. The CDR3 sequence is 16 residues long. J was trimmed by 2 bases and V by 4 bases; bases with no gene match: 8. Germline CDR1 reads MNHNS; CDR2 reads SASEGT.

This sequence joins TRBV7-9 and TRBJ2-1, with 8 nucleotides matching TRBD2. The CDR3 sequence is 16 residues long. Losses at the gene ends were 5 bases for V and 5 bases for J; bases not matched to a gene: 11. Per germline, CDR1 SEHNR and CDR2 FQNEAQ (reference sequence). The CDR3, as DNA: TGTGCCAGCAGCGTGGGGCTAGCGGGCGGCAACAATGAGCAGTTCTTC. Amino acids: CASSVGLAGGNNEQFF.

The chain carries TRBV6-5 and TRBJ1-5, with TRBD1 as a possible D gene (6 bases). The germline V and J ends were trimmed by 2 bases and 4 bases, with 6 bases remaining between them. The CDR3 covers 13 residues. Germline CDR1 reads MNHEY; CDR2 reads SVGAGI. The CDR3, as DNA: TGTGCCAGCAGTTACAGGGGGAATCAGCCCCAGCATTTT. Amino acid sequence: CASSYRGNQPQHF.

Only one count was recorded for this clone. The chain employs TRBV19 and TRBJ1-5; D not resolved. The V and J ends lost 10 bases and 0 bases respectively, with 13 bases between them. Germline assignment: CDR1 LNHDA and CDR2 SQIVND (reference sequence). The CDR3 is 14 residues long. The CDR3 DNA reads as TGTGCCACCGAGAACTCCTATAGCAATCAGCCCCAGCATTTT. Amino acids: CATENSYSNQPQHF.

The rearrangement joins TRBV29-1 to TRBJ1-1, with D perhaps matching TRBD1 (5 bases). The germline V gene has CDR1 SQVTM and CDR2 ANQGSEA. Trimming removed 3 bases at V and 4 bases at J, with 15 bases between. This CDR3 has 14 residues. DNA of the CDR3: TGCAGCGTTGAGCTGTCGCAGGGTGGCACTGAAGCTTTCTTT. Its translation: CSVELSQGGTEAFF.

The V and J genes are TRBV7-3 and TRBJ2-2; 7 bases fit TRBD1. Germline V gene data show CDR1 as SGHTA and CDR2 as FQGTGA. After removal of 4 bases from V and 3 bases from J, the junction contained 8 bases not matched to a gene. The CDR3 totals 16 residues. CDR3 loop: CASSSTGVGDTGELFF. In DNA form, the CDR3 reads TGTGCCAGCAGCTCAACAGGGGTAGGGGACACCGGGGAGCTGTTTTTT.

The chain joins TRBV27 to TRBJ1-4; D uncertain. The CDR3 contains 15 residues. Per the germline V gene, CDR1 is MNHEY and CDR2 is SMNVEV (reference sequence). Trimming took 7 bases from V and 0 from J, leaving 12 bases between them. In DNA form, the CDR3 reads TGTGCCAGCACCATGGCCGCTGCAACTAATGAAAAACTGTTTTTT. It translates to CASTMAAATNEKLFF.

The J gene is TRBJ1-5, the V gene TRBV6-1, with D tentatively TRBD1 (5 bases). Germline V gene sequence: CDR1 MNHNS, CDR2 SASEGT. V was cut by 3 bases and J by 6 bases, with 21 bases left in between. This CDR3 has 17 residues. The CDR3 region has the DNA TGTGCCAGCAGTGAGCTCCACCCTTTAGACCAGGGTCAGCCCCAGCATTTT. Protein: CASSELHPLDQGQPQHF.

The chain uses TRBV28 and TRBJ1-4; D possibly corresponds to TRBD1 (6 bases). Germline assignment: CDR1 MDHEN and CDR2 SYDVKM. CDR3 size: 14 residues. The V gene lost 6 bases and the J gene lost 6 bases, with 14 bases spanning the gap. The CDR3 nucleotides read TGTGCCAGCAGCTCGCAGGGGAACGATGAAAAACTGTTTTTT. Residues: CASSSQGNDEKLFF. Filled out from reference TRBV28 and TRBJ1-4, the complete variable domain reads DVKVTQSSRYLVKRTGEKVFLECVQDMDHENMFWYRQDPGLGLRLIYFSYDVKMKEKGDIPEGYSVSREKKERFSLILESASTNQTSMYLCASSSQGNDEKLFFGSGTQLSVL.